This is a list of T cell receptor beta chains from one sample in a study of neurological immune-mediated disorders. Each CDR3 protein gets one entry after TCRdb re-called the 5' RACE reads with MiXCR. This table has fewer than 75,000 distinct CDR3 sequences, 4.5% appearing once. The sample taken for sequencing was PBMCs. The origin of the receptors is a man younger than 40 with multiple sclerosis. The CDR3 runs from the conserved cysteine through the conserved F or W. The D gene is left open where the match is weak. Size is stated for part of the rows, as once, few or many counts, or as a class when the clone is expanded.

>TRBV20-1|TRBJ2-7|many|NA
CSARGGTYEQYF
TGCAGTGCTAGGGGGGGAACCTACGAGCAGTACTTC
>TRBV20-1|TRBJ2-2|NA|NA
CSAKTTGSNTGELFF
TGCAGTGCTAAAACCACAGGTTCGAACACCGGGGAGCTGTTTTTT
>TRBV4-1|TRBJ1-1|few|NA
CASSQGDRGVNTEAFF
TGCGCCAGCAGCCAGGGGGATCGGGGGGTGAACACTGAAGCTTTCTTT
>TRBV20-1|TRBJ2-1|many|NA
CSARSGRYNEQFF
TGCAGTGCTAGGTCAGGGCGATACAATGAGCAGTTCTTC
>TRBV20-1|TRBJ2-1|many|NA
CSASARNRDNEQFF
TGCAGTGCCTCCGCGAGGAACAGAGACAATGAGCAGTTCTTC
>TRBV12-3/TRBV12-4|TRBJ1-4|many|TRBD1
CASSPGQAASVGTNEKLFF
TGTGCCAGCAGCCCAGGACAGGCAGCGTCCGTCGGAACTAATGAAAAACTGTTTTTT
>TRBV7-2|TRBJ1-1|many|NA
CASSPMRGTEAFF
TGTGCCAGCAGCCCCATGAGGGGGACTGAAGCTTTCTTT
>TRBV20-1|TRBJ1-2|NA|NA
CSARADSYGYTF
TGCAGTGCTAGAGCAGACAGCTATGGCTACACCTTC
>TRBV7-9|TRBJ2-2|NA|NA
CASSLDAGDTGELFF
TGTGCCAGCAGCTTAGATGCAGGGGACACCGGGGAGCTGTTTTTT
>TRBV5-1|TRBJ1-2|many|TRBD1
CASSEQGTHSYGYTF
TGCGCCAGCAGCGAACAGGGGACCCACTCCTATGGCTACACCTTC
>TRBV27|TRBJ2-1|NA|TRBD1
CASSPIVRGQGGEQFF
TGTGCCAGCAGTCCCATTGTGAGGGGGCAAGGGGGTGAGCAGTTCTTC
>TRBV20-1|TRBJ2-3|many|NA
CSAIPDDTQYF
TGCAGTGCCATACCTGACGATACGCAGTATTTT
>TRBV6-1|TRBJ1-5|few|NA
CASRPRVGNQPQNF
TGTGCCAGCAGACCCCGGGTGGGCAATCAGCCCCAGAATTTT
>TRBV7-9|TRBJ2-1|few|NA
CASSFYPRHEQFF
TGTGCCAGCAGCTTTTATCCCCGACATGAGCAGTTCTTC
>TRBV10-3|TRBJ2-6|many|NA
CAISKEVSGANVLTF
TGTGCCATCAGTAAAGAAGTCTCTGGGGCCAACGTCCTGACTTTC
>TRBV20-1|TRBJ1-1|NA|TRBD1
CSARARAGGTEAFF
TGCAGTGCTAGAGCCCGGGCAGGGGGAACTGAAGCTTTCTTT
>TRBV29-1|TRBJ1-1|many|NA
CSFLDGWNTEAFF
TGCAGCTTCCTAGACGGGTGGAACACTGAAGCTTTCTTT
>TRBV29-1|TRBJ1-5|NA|NA
CSVGTGRNQPQHF
TGCAGCGTTGGAACAGGGCGCAATCAGCCCCAGCATTTT
>TRBV24-1|TRBJ2-1|many|NA
CATATREEQFF
TGTGCCACCGCGACCCGGGAGGAGCAGTTCTTC
>TRBV20-1|TRBJ1-1|many|TRBD1
CSAAPYLDRGTEAFF
TGCAGTGCTGCCCCTTACTTGGACAGGGGCACTGAAGCTTTCTTT
>TRBV20-1|TRBJ2-3|many|TRBD2
CSAPLAGVPDTQYF
TGCAGTGCTCCTCTCGCGGGGGTTCCAGATACGCAGTATTTT
>TRBV19|TRBJ1-1|few|NA
CASRSGEGNTEAFF
TGTGCCAGTAGATCCGGGGAAGGGAACACTGAAGCTTTCTTT
>TRBV10-3|TRBJ2-4|many|TRBD2
CAISDPRTSGGTAKNIQYF
TGTGCCATCAGTGACCCAAGGACTAGCGGGGGGACAGCCAAAAACATTCAGTACTTC
>TRBV5-4|TRBJ1-1|few|NA
CASSLGREEGTEAFF
TGTGCCAGCAGCTTGGGCAGAGAAGAGGGGACTGAAGCTTTCTTT
>TRBV12-5|TRBJ1-5|many|TRBD1
CASGPGQGHQPQHF
TGTGCTAGTGGCCCGGGACAGGGGCATCAGCCCCAGCATTTT
>TRBV5-6|TRBJ1-1|many|NA
CASSLMYTEAFF
TGTGCCAGCAGCTTGATGTACACTGAAGCTTTCTTT
>TRBV4-2|TRBJ2-3|many|NA
CASSQDYRRTDTQYF
TGTGCCAGCAGCCAAGACTACCGCCGCACAGATACGCAGTATTTT
>TRBV7-9|TRBJ1-1|many|NA
CASSLLGDEAFF
TGTGCCAGCAGTCTTCTCGGGGATGAAGCTTTCTTT
>TRBV4-1|TRBJ2-3|many|NA
CASSPQEGGRTDTQYF
TGCGCCAGCAGCCCGCAGGAGGGGGGGCGGACAGATACGCAGTATTTT
>TRBV7-9|TRBJ1-5|many|NA
CASSYPNQPQHF
TGTGCCAGCAGCTACCCCAATCAGCCCCAGCATTTT
>TRBV5-1|TRBJ2-1|NA|NA
CASSQEGGVEQFF
TGCGCCAGCAGCCAGGAGGGGGGAGTTGAGCAGTTCTTC
>TRBV6-6|TRBJ1-2|many|TRBD1
CASSDYARVPGQRNYGYTF
TGTGCCAGCAGTGACTACGCTAGAGTCCCGGGACAGAGGAACTATGGCTACACCTTC
>TRBV7-9|TRBJ2-3|many|NA
CASVQGRGTDTQYF
TGTGCCAGCGTCCAGGGCAGAGGCACAGATACGCAGTATTTT
>TRBV7-9|TRBJ1-1|many|NA
CASSFDGRAFF
TGTGCCAGCAGCTTCGACGGGCGAGCTTTCTTT
>TRBV5-1|TRBJ2-2|few|NA
CASSLTPLANTGELFF
TGCGCCAGCAGCTTGACACCTCTTGCGAACACCGGGGAGCTGTTTTTT
>TRBV7-8|TRBJ1-2|many|TRBD1
CASSPWTGGGYTF
TGTGCCAGCAGCCCCTGGACAGGAGGCGGCTACACCTTC
>TRBV5-6|TRBJ2-6|many|TRBD2
CASSLAGSGVSGANVLTF
TGTGCCAGCAGCTTGGCCGGTAGCGGGGTCTCTGGGGCCAACGTCCTGACTTTC
>TRBV20-1|TRBJ2-3|many|NA
CSARGVAGPRDTQYF
TGCAGTGCTAGAGGGGTGGCGGGACCCCGGGATACGCAGTATTTT
>TRBV15|TRBJ2-7|many|NA
CATSRNPGQRSYEQYF
TGTGCCACCAGCAGAAACCCGGGACAACGCTCCTACGAGCAGTACTTC
>TRBV10-3|TRBJ2-7|many|NA
CAISGGGAGEQYF
TGTGCCATCAGTGGAGGCGGAGCGGGCGAGCAGTACTTC